The 9 T cell receptor beta chains given below trace back to one sample, sequenced in a study of OX40 agonist ivuxolimab in advanced cancers. Data came from immunoSEQ multiplex PCR; TCRdb stores just in-frame clones and leaves some out. The table includes about 110,000 clones, approximately 90% detected once. The sample consisted of CD4+ or CD8+ T cells sorted from blood, taken in a trial of the OX40 agonist ivuxolimab. The receptors were sampled from an adult with an advanced solid tumor such as melanoma, head and neck, liver or kidney cancer.

The chain employs TRBV19 and TRBJ1-1; no reliable D call. CDR3 size: 19 residues. Per the germline V gene, CDR1 is LNHDA and CDR2 is SQIVND (reference sequence). The V and J ends lost 2 bases and 1 base respectively, with 23 bases between them. Here the CDR3 reads CASSIMPGRGRGRNTEAFF. In DNA form, the CDR3 reads TGTGCCAGTAGTATAATGCCTGGACGAGGGAGAGGAAGGAACACTGAAGCTTTCTTT.

J is TRBJ1-6 and V is TRBV5-4; D is uncertain. This CDR3 region has 12 residues. Germline V CDR1 and CDR2: SGHNT, YYREEE (reference sequence). The V and J ends lost 4 bases and 14 bases respectively, with 13 bases between them. The CDR3 region has the DNA TGTGCCAGCAGCCTGGACGGAGTCTCCCTCCACTTT. Translated, it gives CASSLDGVSLHF.

The chain's CDR3 is CASSVGGSDSPLHF. DNA of the CDR3: TGTGCCAGCAGCGTCGGGGGCTCCGATTCACCCCTCCACTTT. The chain links TRBV14 to TRBJ1-6; the D gene is possibly TRBD1 (6 bases). The V end was cut by 5 bases, the J end by 8 bases, with 13 bases between. CDR3 size: 14 residues. CDR1 is SGHDN, CDR2 FVKESK, per germline.

The rearrangement joins TRBV19 to TRBJ2-7; D may correspond to TRBD1 or TRBD2 (5 bases each). This CDR3 region has 15 residues. Trimming left V 3 bases short and J 0 bases short, with 12 bases between. Germline values: CDR1 LNHDA, CDR2 SQIVND (reference sequence). CDR3 coding DNA: TGTGCCAGTAGTATGGCCCCAGGGAGCTCCTACGAGCAGTACTTC. It encodes CASSMAPGSSYEQYF.

V gene TRBV6-6 combines with J gene TRBJ1-2; D may be TRBD1 (6 bases). Trimming removed 7 bases at V and 8 bases at J, with 11 bases between. The CDR3 sequence is 11 residues long. The germline CDR1 and CDR2 sequences are MNHNY and SVGAGI (reference sequence). CDR3 residues: CASTLGQGYTF. In DNA form, the CDR3 reads TGTGCCAGCACCCTAGGACAGGGCTACACCTTC.

V usage is TRBV5-6 and J usage is TRBJ2-7, with D tentatively TRBD2 (5 bases). There are 13 residues in the CDR3. V was clipped by 7 bases and J by 1 base, with 12 bases between them. Germline V lookup: CDR1 SGHDT, CDR2 YYEEEE. This CDR3 is CASSGVESYEQYF. In DNA form, the CDR3 reads TGTGCCAGCTCCGGGGTCGAGTCCTACGAGCAGTACTTC.

The V and J genes are TRBV6-6 and TRBJ2-5, with D unresolved. Trimming took 7 bases from V and 2 from J, leaving 11 bases between them. The CDR3 length is 13 residues. Germline V CDR1 and CDR2: MNHNY, SVGAGI (reference sequence). CDR3 DNA sequence: TGTGCCAGCAAAGGGTCAGAGCAAGAGACCCAGTACTTC. Its translation: CASKGSEQETQYF.

This clone came up once. The chain employs TRBV29-1 and TRBJ1-2, with 7 bases that match TRBD1. This CDR3 contains 16 residues. V lost 4 bases to trimming and J lost 4 bases; unmatched junction nucleotides: 15. Germline assignment: CDR1 SQVTM and CDR2 ANQGSEA. CDR3 in amino acids: CSVGGTLDRAGYGYTF. Written as DNA, the CDR3 is TGCAGCGTTGGGGGGACCCTCGACAGGGCCGGCTATGGCTACACCTTC.

The gene calls are TRBV5-1 and TRBJ1-1; 7 bases are a match to TRBD1. V shed 8 bases, J shed 3 bases, and the junction held 13 bases outside the gene matches. The CDR3 extends over 15 amino acids. Looked up from germline, CDR1 is SGHRS and CDR2 is YFSETQ. The CDR3 loop reads CASSYLGGKDTEAFF. CDR3 bases: TGCGCCAGTTCCTACTTAGGGGGCAAGGACACTGAAGCTTTCTTT.